Shown below are 32 T cell receptor beta chains from a single sample sequenced in a study of T-cell memory formation after mild COVID-19. TCRdb used MiXCR to reprocess the 5' RACE reads, holding one entry per CDR3 protein. The table includes about 49,000 distinct CDR3 sequences, 27% detected once. The sample taken for sequencing was PBMCs or a T cell subset sorted from them (not recorded which). Every receptor here comes from a man younger than 35 who had mild COVID-19 (a few samples of this study predate the infection). Cell type and time point are not known.

This clonotype showed up just a few times. The chain joins TRBV7-9 to TRBJ2-5; D gene unclear. Trimming left V 7 bases short and J 2 bases short, with 11 bases between. CDR3 length equals 13 residues. Germline V CDR1 and CDR2: SEHNR, FQNEAQ (reference sequence). The CDR3 DNA sequence: TGTGCCAGCACCAAACTGGATCAAGAGACCCAGTACTTC. Translating it yields CASTKLDQETQYF.

The chain is built from TRBV24-1 and TRBJ2-5; 7 nucleotides align to TRBD1. CDR3 length equals 21 residues. V lost 11 bases to trimming and J lost 1 base; unmatched junction nucleotides: 30. CDR1 and CDR2 (germline): KGHDR, SFDVKD. For the CDR3, the DNA is TGTGCCAGGTCCTTCAGAGTAGGGACAGCGTGGCCAAAACGCCCCCAAGAGACCCAGTACTTC. It is translated as CARSFRVGTAWPKRPQETQYF.

This clonotype was counted only a few times. Here the CDR3 DNA reads TGCAGCAGTTCAGGGGCTAACTATGGCTACACCTTC. Translated: CSSSGANYGYTF. The chain carries TRBV29-1 and TRBJ1-2, with TRBD1 as a possible D gene (6 bases). V was trimmed by 8 bases and J by 0 bases, leaving 10 bases between them. CDR3 length equals 12 residues. Germline V gene lookup returns CDR1 SQVTM and CDR2 ANQGSEA.

The chain links TRBV7-6 to TRBJ2-5, with D hard to call. V lost 2 bases and J 7 bases, leaving 5 bases between the germline ends. The CDR3 covers 11 residues. CDR1 and CDR2 (germline): SGHVS, FNYEAQ. CDR3: CASSLPPTQYF. The CDR3 DNA follows: TGTGCCAGCAGCTTACCCCCGACCCAGTACTTC.

This clonotype showed up just a few times. The chain recombines TRBV4-1 with TRBJ2-7; maybe TRBD1 (6 bases). The germline gives CDR1 MGHRA, CDR2 YSYEKL. CDR3 size: 14 residues. The V end was cut by 2 bases, the J end by 2 bases, with 10 bases between. The CDR3: CASSQKAGAYEQYV. CDR3 coding DNA: TGCGCCAGCAGCCAAAAGGCAGGGGCCTACGAGCAGTACGTC.

J is TRBJ1-1 and V is TRBV5-1; no clear D gene. Germline-derived CDR1 and CDR2 are SGHRS and YFSETQ. Trimming cost V 0 bases and J 0 bases, with 9 bases left between them. The CDR3 extends over 15 amino acids. CDR3 DNA sequence: TGCGCCAGCAGCTTGGCCTTGGGCATGAACACTGAAGCTTTCTTT. Its protein is CASSLALGMNTEAFF.

The CDR3, as DNA: TGCAGTGCTAGAGAGCGATTCTTTGAAGCTTTCTTT. Translation: CSARERFFEAFF. V gene TRBV20-1 combines with J gene TRBJ1-1; D is unclear. CDR1 and CDR2 (germline): DFQATT, SNEGSKA (reference sequence). The CDR3 is 12 amino acids. Trimming pared 0 bases from V and 7 bases from J, leaving 9 bases between.

This clonotype appeared many times. The V and J genes are TRBV5-1 and TRBJ1-2; 9 positions agree with TRBD1. CDR1 is SGHRS and CDR2 is YFSETQ in the germline V gene. With V trimmed by 2 bases and J by 2 bases, 4 bases remained unmatched. This CDR3 has 15 amino acids. CDR3: CASSLTGTGNYGYTF. Here the CDR3 DNA reads TGCGCCAGCAGCTTAACCGGGACAGGGAACTATGGCTACACCTTC.

The chain is built from TRBV4-1 and TRBJ2-7, with TRBD2 matching 13 bases. The CDR3 covers 16 residues. The germline CDR1 and CDR2 sequences are MGHRA and YSYEKL. After removal of 1 base from V and 2 bases from J, the junction contained 2 bases not matched to a gene. The CDR3 sequence: CASSQGTSGGTYEQYF. The CDR3 DNA sequence: TGCGCCAGCAGCCAAGGGACTAGCGGGGGAACCTACGAGCAGTACTTC.

This clonotype has at least ten counts. This chain joins TRBV12-3 or TRBV12-4 and TRBJ1-6, with TRBD1 matching over 8 bases. This CDR3 contains 12 residues. The J segment lost 10 bases and the V segment lost 8 bases, leaving 4 bases of the junction unmatched. The CDR3 loop is CASGGQGSPLHF. The CDR3 DNA sequence: TGTGCCAGCGGCGGACAGGGCTCACCCCTCCACTTT.

This chain uses TRBV2 with TRBJ2-7; 7 nucleotides line up with TRBD1. Germline V gene data show CDR1 as SNHLY and CDR2 as FYNNEI. Trimming cost V 4 bases and J 2 bases; bases outside gene matches: 8. The CDR3 consists of 15 residues. The CDR3 protein is CASSGTPGQPYEQYV. CDR3 nucleotides: TGTGCCAGCAGTGGGACACCGGGACAGCCCTACGAGCAGTACGTC.

This chain uses TRBV7-6 with TRBJ2-1; 10 positions match TRBD2. The CDR3 runs 18 residues. The germline V gene encodes CDR1 SGHVS and CDR2 FNYEAQ. V shed 1 base, J shed 7 bases, and the junction held 13 bases outside the gene matches. This chain's CDR3 is CASSLGLAGAWGSNEQFF. CDR3 sequence (DNA): TGTGCCAGCAGCTTAGGGCTAGCGGGGGCCTGGGGGTCAAATGAGCAGTTCTTC.

This clonotype turned up a few times. V gene TRBV7-6 combines with J gene TRBJ2-3, with TRBD2 as a possible D gene (6 bases). The CDR3 consists of 13 residues. V dropped 4 bases and J dropped 10 bases, with 15 bases sitting between them. Germline CDR1 and CDR2: SGHVS and FNYEAQ. The CDR3 nucleotides read TGTGCCAGCAGCTCGACTAGTAGGTGGGCGCAGTATTTT. Residues: CASSSTSRWAQYF.

The gene calls are TRBV20-1 and TRBJ1-1; maybe TRBD1 (5 bases). CDR3 length: 12 residues. The germline CDR1 and CDR2 sequences are DFQATT and SNEGSKA (reference sequence). The chain's CDR3 is CSARVGATEAFF. In DNA form, the CDR3 reads TGCAGCGCAAGAGTAGGGGCCACTGAAGCTTTCTTT.

The chain joins TRBV5-1 to TRBJ2-2; D perhaps matches TRBD1 (6 bases). Germline CDR1 and CDR2: SGHRS and YFSETQ. Trimming shortened V by 7 bases and J by 3 bases, and 25 bases separated the two germline ends. This CDR3 comprises 18 residues. In nucleotides, the CDR3 is TGCGCCAGCTACCCCAGCAGAAGGACAGAGAGGTACACCGGGGAGCTGTTTTTT. As protein: CASYPSRRTERYTGELFF. The whole variable domain, remainder taken from reference TRBV5-1 and TRBJ2-2, is KAGVTQTPRYLIKTRGQQVTLSCSPISGHRSVSWYQQTPGQGLQFLFEYFSETQRNKGNFPGRFSGRQFSNSRSEMNVSTLELGDSALYLCASYPSRRTERYTGELFFGEGSRLTVL.

This chain links TRBV7-8 with TRBJ2-3; 8 bases fit TRBD2. CDR1 and CDR2 from the germline V gene are SGHVS and FQNEAQ. The CDR3 covers 15 residues. J gave up 5 bases and V 6 bases, and 10 bases lay outside the gene matches. The CDR3 coding sequence is TGTGCCAGCAGATTGCGGCGGGGGGACCTAGATACGCAGTATTTT. This translates into CASRLRRGDLDTQYF.

V and J are TRBV9 and TRBJ2-2, with 7 bases that match TRBD1. The CDR3 totals 15 residues. Germline assignment: CDR1 SGDLS and CDR2 YYNGEE. V gave up 4 bases and J gave up 5 bases; unmatched junction bases: 8. The CDR3 nucleotides read TGTGCCAGCAGCCTCCGGGACAGTATTACCGGGGAGCTGTTTTTT. It yields the protein CASSLRDSITGELFF.

This clonotype was seen only a few times. V and J are TRBV5-1 and TRBJ2-3; 8 bases fit TRBD2. The V and J ends lost 4 bases and 2 bases, in that order; junction bases with no gene match: 3. This CDR3 comprises 14 residues. CDR1 SGHRS and CDR2 YFSETQ come from the germline V gene. The CDR3 DNA reads TGCGCCAGCAGCATAGCGGGACTCACAGATACGCAGTATTTT. Translated: CASSIAGLTDTQYF.

The J gene is TRBJ2-1, the V gene TRBV5-1; 7 nucleotides line up with TRBD1. V gave up 8 bases and J gave up 7 bases; unmatched junction bases: 6. This CDR3 spans 12 amino acids. Germline V lookup: CDR1 SGHRS, CDR2 YFSETQ. CDR3 protein: CARLTGINEQFF. The CDR3 DNA follows: TGCGCCAGATTGACAGGGATAAATGAGCAGTTCTTC.

The chain has TRBV2 and TRBJ2-3; D unresolved. The germline CDR1 and CDR2 sequences are SNHLY and FYNNEI. This CDR3 has 12 amino acids. V lost 6 bases, J lost 5 bases, and 9 bases lay in between. In DNA, the CDR3 is TGTGCCAGCAGCGAGACTGGAGATACGCAGTATTTT. Amino acid sequence: CASSETGDTQYF.

The J gene is TRBJ2-7, the V gene TRBV7-9, with TRBD2 matching over 12 bases. CDR1 SEHNR and CDR2 FQNEAQ come from the germline V gene (reference sequence). The CDR3 covers 16 residues. Germline trimming cut 4 bases from V and 4 bases from J; bases unmatched to any gene: 8. The CDR3 spells CASSSFRTSGGYEQYF. DNA of the CDR3: TGTGCCAGCAGCTCGTTTCGAACTAGCGGGGGGTACGAGCAGTACTTC.

This clonotype was counted between two and nine times. V and J are TRBV7-6 and TRBJ2-7; 10 bases map to TRBD1. Germline V gene data show CDR1 as SGHVS and CDR2 as FNYEAQ. V dropped 8 bases and J dropped 2; count of bases not matched to a gene: 0. The CDR3 contains 12 residues. The CDR3 bases are TGTGCCAGCGGGACAGGGGCCTACGAGCAGTACTTC. This gives the protein CASGTGAYEQYF.

The V and J genes are TRBV7-6 and TRBJ1-1; the D is unclear. The CDR3 contains 14 residues. The V gene lost 1 base and the J gene lost 2 bases, with 8 bases spanning the gap. Germline values: CDR1 SGHVS, CDR2 FNYEAQ. CDR3 nucleotides: TGTGCCAGCAGCTTAGAGGGCGGTAACACTGAAGCTTTCTTT. This encodes CASSLEGGNTEAFF.

V usage is TRBV6-5 and J usage is TRBJ2-3, with D possibly being TRBD1 (7 bases). The germline V gene has CDR1 MNHEY and CDR2 SVGAGI. The CDR3 contains 16 residues. The germline V and J ends were trimmed by 5 bases and 1 base, with 16 bases remaining between them. CDR3 coding DNA: TGTGCCAGCAGTCGTCTATTCAGGGGGGGCACAGATACGCAGTATTTT. Translated, it gives CASSRLFRGGTDTQYF.

This rearrangement joins TRBV5-6 to TRBJ1-2; 7 positions match TRBD1. The germline V gene encodes CDR1 SGHDT and CDR2 YYEEEE. This CDR3 has 14 residues. V gave up 2 bases and J gave up 2 bases; unmatched junction bases: 3. Written as DNA, the CDR3 is TGTGCCAGCAGCTTCGGACAGGCCAACTATGGCTACACCTTC. Protein sequence: CASSFGQANYGYTF.

This clonotype came up a few times. The V call is TRBV7-2, the J call TRBJ2-3, with D perhaps TRBD2 (6 bases). This CDR3 spans 14 amino acids. Trimming removed 4 bases at V and 4 bases at J, with 12 bases between. Germline V gene lookup returns CDR1 SGHTA and CDR2 FQGNSA. Here the CDR3 reads CASSSGGPPDTQYF. DNA of the CDR3: TGTGCCAGCAGCTCCGGGGGACCCCCAGATACGCAGTATTTT.

The table lists this clonotype with a few counts. The genes are TRBV7-2 and TRBJ2-3; no reliable D call. Trimming took 1 base from V and 3 from J, leaving 11 bases between them. The CDR3 length is 15 residues. Per germline, CDR1 SGHTA and CDR2 FQGNSA. CDR3 coding DNA: TGTGCCAGCAGCTTAGTAGGCCGTCGGACAGATACGCAGTATTTT. It translates to CASSLVGRRTDTQYF.

The J gene is TRBJ2-7, the V gene TRBV29-1; D is unresolved. Trimming removed 5 bases from V and 0 bases from J, with 11 bases in between. Germline CDR1 SQVTM, CDR2 ANQGSEA. The CDR3 length is 13 residues. The CDR3 bases are TGCAGCGTTTACGCGCGGAGCTCCTACGAGCAGTACTTC. This gives the protein CSVYARSSYEQYF.

The chain combines TRBV21-1 with TRBJ1-5. TRBV21-1 is termed a pseudogene. CDR3 length equals 11 residues. In DNA, the CDR3 is TGTGCCATCATTTCAGCAGAGCCCCAGCATTTT. Translated: CAIISAEPQHF.

The genes are TRBV12-3 or TRBV12-4 and TRBJ1-4, with D unclear. This CDR3 spans 12 amino acids. V dropped 4 bases and J dropped 5 bases, with 5 bases sitting between them. CDR3 nucleotide sequence: TGTGCCAGCAGTTATGGAAATGAAAAACTGTTTTTT. Protein: CASSYGNEKLFF.

Only a few counts were recorded for this clonotype. This chain uses TRBV4-3 with TRBJ2-7; D gene ambiguous. The CDR3 is made up of 16 amino acids. V lost 4 bases and J lost 2, with 18 bases in between. The germline V gene has CDR1 LGHNA and CDR2 YSLEER. CDR3 in DNA: TGCGCCAGCAGCCCTAACCTCCGGGCCCCGACCTACGAGCAGTACTTC. It translates to CASSPNLRAPTYEQYF.

DNA of the CDR3: TGTGCCAGCAGCTACCGGGACTCCTACGAGCAGTACTTC. This translates into CASSYRDSYEQYF. The rearrangement links TRBV11-2 to TRBJ2-7, with D perhaps matching TRBD2 (5 bases). Between the trimmed V and J ends, which lost 4 bases and 0 bases, there was a span of 7 bases. Germline V gives CDR1 SGHAT, CDR2 FQNNGV. The CDR3 sequence is 13 residues long.